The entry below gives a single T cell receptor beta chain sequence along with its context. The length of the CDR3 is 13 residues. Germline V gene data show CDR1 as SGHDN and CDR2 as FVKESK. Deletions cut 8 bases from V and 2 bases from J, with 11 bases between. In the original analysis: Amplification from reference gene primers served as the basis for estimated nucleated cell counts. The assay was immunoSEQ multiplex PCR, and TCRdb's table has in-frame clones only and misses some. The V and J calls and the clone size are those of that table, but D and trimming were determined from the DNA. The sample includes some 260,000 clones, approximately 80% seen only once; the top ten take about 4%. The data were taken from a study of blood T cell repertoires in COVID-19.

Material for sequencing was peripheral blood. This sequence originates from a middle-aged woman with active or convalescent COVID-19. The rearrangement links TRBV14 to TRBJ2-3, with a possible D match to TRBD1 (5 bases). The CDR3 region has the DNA TGTGCCAGCTTGGACAAAATCACAGATACGCAGTATTTT. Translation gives CASLDKITDTQYF.